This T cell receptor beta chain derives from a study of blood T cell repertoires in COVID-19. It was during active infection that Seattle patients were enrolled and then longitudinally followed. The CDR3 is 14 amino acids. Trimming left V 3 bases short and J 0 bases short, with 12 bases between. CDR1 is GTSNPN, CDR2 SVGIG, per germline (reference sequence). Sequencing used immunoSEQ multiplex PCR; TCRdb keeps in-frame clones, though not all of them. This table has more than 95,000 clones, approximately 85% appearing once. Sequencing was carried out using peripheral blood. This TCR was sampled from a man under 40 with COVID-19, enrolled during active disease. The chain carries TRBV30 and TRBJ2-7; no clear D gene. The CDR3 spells CAWRAPSRSYEQYF. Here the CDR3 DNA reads TGTGCCTGGAGAGCCCCGTCACGCTCCTACGAGCAGTACTTC.